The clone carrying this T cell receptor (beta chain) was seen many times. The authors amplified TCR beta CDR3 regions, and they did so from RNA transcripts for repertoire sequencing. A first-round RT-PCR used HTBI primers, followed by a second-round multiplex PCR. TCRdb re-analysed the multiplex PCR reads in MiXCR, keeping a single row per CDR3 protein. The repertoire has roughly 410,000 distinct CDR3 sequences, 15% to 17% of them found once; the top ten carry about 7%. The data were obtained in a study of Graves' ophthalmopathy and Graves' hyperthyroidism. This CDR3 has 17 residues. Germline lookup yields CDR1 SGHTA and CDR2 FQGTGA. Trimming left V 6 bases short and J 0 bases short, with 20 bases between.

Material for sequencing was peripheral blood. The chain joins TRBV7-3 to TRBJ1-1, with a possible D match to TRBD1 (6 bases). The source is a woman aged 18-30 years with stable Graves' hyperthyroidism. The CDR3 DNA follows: TGTGCCAGCAGTCAAACGGGGGGCAGTCTCATGAACACTGAAGCTTTCTTT. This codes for CASSQTGGSLMNTEAFF.